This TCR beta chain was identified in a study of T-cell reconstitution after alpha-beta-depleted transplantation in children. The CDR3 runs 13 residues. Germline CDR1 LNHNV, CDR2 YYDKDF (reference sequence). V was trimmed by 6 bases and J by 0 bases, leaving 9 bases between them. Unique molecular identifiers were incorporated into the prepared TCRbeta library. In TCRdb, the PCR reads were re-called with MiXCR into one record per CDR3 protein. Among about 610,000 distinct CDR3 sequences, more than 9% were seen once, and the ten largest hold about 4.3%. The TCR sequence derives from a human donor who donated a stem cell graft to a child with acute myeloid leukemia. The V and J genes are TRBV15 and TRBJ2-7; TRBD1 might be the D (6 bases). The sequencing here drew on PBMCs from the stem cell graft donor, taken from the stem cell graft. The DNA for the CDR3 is TGTGCCACCAGTGGGACAATCTCCTACGAGCAGTACTTC. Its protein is CATSGTISYEQYF.